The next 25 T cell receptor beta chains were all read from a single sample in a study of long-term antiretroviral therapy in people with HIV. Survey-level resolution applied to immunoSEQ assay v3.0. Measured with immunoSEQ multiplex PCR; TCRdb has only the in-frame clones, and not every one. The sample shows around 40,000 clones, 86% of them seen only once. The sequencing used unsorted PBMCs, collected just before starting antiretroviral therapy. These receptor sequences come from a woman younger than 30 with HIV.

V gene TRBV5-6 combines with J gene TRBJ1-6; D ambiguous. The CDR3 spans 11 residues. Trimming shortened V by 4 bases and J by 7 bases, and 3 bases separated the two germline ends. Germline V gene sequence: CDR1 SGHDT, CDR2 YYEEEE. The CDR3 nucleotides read TGTGCCAGCAGCCGAAATTCACCCCTCCACTTT. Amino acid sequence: CASSRNSPLHF.

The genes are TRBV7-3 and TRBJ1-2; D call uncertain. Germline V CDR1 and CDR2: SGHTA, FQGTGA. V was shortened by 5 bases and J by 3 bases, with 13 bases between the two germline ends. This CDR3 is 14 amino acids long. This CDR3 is CASSLMTVDYGYTF. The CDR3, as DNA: TGTGCCAGCAGCCTAATGACGGTTGACTATGGCTACACCTTC.

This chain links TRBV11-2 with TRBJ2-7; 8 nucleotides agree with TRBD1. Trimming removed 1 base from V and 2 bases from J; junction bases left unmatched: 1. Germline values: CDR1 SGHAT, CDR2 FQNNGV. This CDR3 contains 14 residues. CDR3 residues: CASSLGQGTYEQYF. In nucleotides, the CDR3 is TGTGCCAGCAGCTTAGGACAGGGGACCTACGAGCAGTACTTC.

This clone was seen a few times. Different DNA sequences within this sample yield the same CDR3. The DNA of the CDR3 is TGTGCCAGCAGCTTAGCAGCGGGAGGTTACAATGAGCAGTTCTTC. Encoded protein: CASSLAAGGYNEQFF. The chain combines TRBV7-2 with TRBJ2-1, with 9 positions matching TRBD2. CDR3 size: 15 residues. Losses at the gene ends were 0 bases for V and 4 bases for J; bases not matched to a gene: 1. CDR1 and CDR2 (germline): SGHTA, FQGNSA.

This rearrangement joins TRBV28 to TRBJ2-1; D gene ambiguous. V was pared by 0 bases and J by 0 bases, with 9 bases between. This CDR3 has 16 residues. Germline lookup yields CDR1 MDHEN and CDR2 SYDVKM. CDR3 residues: CASSLWSARSYNEQFF. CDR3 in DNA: TGTGCCAGCAGTTTATGGTCCGCCCGCTCCTACAATGAGCAGTTCTTC.

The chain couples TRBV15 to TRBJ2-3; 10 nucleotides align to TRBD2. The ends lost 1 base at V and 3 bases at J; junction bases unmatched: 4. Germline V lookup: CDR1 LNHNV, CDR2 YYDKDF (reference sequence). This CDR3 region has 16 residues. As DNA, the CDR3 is TGTGCCACCAGCAGAGGCCTAGCGGGAGATACAGATACGCAGTATTTT. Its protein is CATSRGLAGDTDTQYF.

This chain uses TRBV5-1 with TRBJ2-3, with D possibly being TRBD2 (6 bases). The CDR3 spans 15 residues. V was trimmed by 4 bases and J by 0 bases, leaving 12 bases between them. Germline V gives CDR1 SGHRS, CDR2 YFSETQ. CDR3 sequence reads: CASSMERASTDTQYF. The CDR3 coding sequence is TGCGCCAGCAGCATGGAGCGGGCCAGCACAGATACGCAGTATTTT.

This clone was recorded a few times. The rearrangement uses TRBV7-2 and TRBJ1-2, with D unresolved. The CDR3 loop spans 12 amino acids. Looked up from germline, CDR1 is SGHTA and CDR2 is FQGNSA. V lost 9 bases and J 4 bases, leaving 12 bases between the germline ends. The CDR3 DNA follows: TGTGCCAGTACTATGGTGGGCTATGGCTACACCTTC. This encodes CASTMVGYGYTF.

CDR3 protein: CASSQGKGGSVYEQYF. In DNA, the CDR3 is TGCGCCAGCAGCCAAGGGAAGGGGGGATCGGTCTACGAGCAGTACTTC. The chain couples TRBV4-1 to TRBJ2-7; TRBD1 or TRBD2 may be the D gene (6 bases each). The CDR3 has 16 residues. V lost 1 base and J lost 3, with 16 bases in between. Germline V gene sequence: CDR1 MGHRA, CDR2 YSYEKL.

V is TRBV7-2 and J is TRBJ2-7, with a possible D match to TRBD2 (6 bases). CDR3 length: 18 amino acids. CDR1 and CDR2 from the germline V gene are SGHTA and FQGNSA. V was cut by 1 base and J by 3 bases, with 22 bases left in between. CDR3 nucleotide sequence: TGTGCCAGCAGCTTAGTGAAGGGAGGCAGTTTTCTCGTCTACGAGCAGTACTTC. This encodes CASSLVKGGSFLVYEQYF.

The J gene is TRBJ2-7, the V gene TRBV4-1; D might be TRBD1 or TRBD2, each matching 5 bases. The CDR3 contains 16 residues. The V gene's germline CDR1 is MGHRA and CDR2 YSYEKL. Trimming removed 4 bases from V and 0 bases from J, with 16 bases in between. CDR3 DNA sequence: TGCGCCAGCAGCCGGGCCGAGGGGCTAGCCTCCTACGAGCAGTACTTC. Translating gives CASSRAEGLASYEQYF.

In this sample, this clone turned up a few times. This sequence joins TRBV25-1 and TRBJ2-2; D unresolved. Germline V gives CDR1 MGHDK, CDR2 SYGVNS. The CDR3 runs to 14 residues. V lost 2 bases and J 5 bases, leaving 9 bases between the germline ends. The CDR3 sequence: CASSEGRTTGELFF. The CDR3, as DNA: TGTGCCAGCAGTGAAGGACGAACTACCGGGGAGCTGTTTTTT.

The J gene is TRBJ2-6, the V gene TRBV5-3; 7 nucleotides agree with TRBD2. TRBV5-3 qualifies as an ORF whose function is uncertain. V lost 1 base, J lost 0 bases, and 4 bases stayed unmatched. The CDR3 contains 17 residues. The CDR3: CARSLTGGGSGANVLTF. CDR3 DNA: TGTGCCAGAAGCTTGACGGGAGGCGGCTCTGGGGCCAACGTCCTGACTTTC.

Written as DNA, the CDR3 is TGCGCCAGCAGCCAAGAGACTAGCTCCTACGAGCAGTACTTC. It is translated as CASSQETSSYEQYF. The V call is TRBV4-1, the J call TRBJ2-5, with D tentatively TRBD2 (6 bases). Matching the DNA end better, TRBJ2-7 makes the J call doubtful. Germline-derived CDR1 and CDR2 are MGHRA and YSYEKL. This CDR3 has 14 amino acids.

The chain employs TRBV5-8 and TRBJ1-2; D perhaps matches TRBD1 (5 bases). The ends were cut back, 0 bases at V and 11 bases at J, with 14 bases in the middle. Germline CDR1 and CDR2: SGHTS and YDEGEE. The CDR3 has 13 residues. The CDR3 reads CASSLGRAEVYTF. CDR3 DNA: TGTGCCAGCAGCTTGGGCAGGGCAGAAGTTTACACCTTC.

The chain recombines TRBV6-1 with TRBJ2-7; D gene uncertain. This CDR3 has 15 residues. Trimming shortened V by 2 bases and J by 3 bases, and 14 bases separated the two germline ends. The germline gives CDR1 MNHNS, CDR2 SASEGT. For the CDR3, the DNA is TGTGCCAGCAGTGAATTAGAGGATCCAGTCTACGAGCAGTACTTC. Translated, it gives CASSELEDPVYEQYF.

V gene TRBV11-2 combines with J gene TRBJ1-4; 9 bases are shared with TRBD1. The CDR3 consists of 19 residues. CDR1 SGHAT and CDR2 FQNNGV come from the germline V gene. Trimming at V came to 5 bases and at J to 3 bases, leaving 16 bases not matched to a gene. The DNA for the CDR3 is TGTGCCAGCAGCCCGGGACAGGGAGTAGTAAAAGGGGCTAATGAAAAACTGTTTTTT. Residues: CASSPGQGVVKGANEKLFF.

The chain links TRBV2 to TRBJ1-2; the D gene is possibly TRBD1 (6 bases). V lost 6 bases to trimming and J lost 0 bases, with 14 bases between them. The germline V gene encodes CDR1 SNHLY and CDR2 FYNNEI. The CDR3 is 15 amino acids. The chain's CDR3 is CASRRYREANYGYTF. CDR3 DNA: TGTGCCAGCAGGCGATACAGGGAAGCTAACTATGGCTACACCTTC.

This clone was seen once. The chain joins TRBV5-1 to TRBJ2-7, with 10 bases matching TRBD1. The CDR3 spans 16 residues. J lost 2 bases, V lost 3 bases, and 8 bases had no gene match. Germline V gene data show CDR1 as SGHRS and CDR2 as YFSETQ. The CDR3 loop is CASSSTRTGGTYEQYF. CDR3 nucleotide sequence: TGCGCCAGCAGCTCGACAAGGACAGGGGGGACCTACGAGCAGTACTTC.

Here the CDR3 DNA reads TGTGCCAGCAGCCCCGTTGCATTGAACACTGAAGCTTTCTTT. Amino acid sequence: CASSPVALNTEAFF. The genes are TRBV21-1 and TRBJ1-1. TRBV21-1 is designated a pseudogene. The CDR3 extends over 14 amino acids.

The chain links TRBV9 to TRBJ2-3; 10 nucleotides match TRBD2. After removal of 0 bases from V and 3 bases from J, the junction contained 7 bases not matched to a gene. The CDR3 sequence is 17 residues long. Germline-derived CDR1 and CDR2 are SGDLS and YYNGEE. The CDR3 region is CASSVDRLAGVTDTQYF. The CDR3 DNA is TGTGCCAGCAGCGTAGATCGGCTAGCGGGAGTAACAGATACGCAGTATTTT.

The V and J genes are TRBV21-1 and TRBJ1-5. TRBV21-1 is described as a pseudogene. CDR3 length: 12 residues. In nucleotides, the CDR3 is TGTGCCAGCACCCTAGGGTATCAGCCCCAGCATTTT. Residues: CASTLGYQPQHF.

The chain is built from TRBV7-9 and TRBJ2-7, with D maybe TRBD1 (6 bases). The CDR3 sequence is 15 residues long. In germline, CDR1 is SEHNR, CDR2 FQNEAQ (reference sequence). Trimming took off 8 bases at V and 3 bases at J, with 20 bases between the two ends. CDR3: CASPGPGDNVYEQYF. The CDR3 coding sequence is TGTGCCAGCCCCGGGCCAGGGGACAACGTCTACGAGCAGTACTTC.

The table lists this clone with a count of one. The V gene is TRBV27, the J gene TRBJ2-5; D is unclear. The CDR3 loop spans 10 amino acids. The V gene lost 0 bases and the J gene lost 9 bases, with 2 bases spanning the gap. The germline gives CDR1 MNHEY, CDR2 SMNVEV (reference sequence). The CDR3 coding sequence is TGTGCCAGCAGTTTATCGCCCCAGTACTTC. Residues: CASSLSPQYF.

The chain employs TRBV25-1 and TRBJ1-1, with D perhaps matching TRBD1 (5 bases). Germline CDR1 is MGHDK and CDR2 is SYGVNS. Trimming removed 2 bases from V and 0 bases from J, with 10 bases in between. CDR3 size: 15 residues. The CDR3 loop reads CASSERPGLNTEAFF. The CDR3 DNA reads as TGTGCCAGCAGTGAAAGGCCGGGGCTGAACACTGAAGCTTTCTTT.